These 32 T cell receptor beta chains share one sample of origin, sequenced in a study of T cells after yellow fever vaccination. TCRdb recomputed calls from the 5' RACE reads with MiXCR, one row per CDR3 protein. The data contain about 350,000 distinct CDR3 sequences, more than 9% of them singletons. The sequences come from PBMCs, collected on the day of the first yellow fever vaccination. These receptor sequences come from a man between 18 and 29 years old who received the YFV17D yellow fever vaccine.

This clonotype was seen more than once but under ten times. The CDR3 bases are TGTGCCAGCAATCCCCTAGCGGGGGGGCCGGCAGGGGAGCTGTTTTTT. Translating it yields CASNPLAGGPAGELFF. J is TRBJ2-2 and V is TRBV6-1, with 12 bases identical to TRBD2. This CDR3 spans 16 amino acids. V lost 7 bases and J lost 8; bases outside the gene matches: 11. Germline V gene lookup returns CDR1 MNHNS and CDR2 SASEGT.

This clonotype was seen a few times. The rearrangement links TRBV27 to TRBJ2-3; D tentatively reads TRBD1 or TRBD2 (5 bases each). This CDR3 has 18 residues. Germline V gene sequence: CDR1 MNHEY, CDR2 SMNVEV (reference sequence). V lost 0 bases and J lost 6, with 22 bases in between. The CDR3 spells CASSLSAALGKGKDTQYF. In DNA, the CDR3 is TGTGCCAGCAGTTTATCTGCCGCACTAGGGAAGGGGAAGGATACGCAGTATTTT.

The chain links TRBV7-6 to TRBJ2-5; D is undetermined. This CDR3 has 13 amino acids. Germline CDR1 and CDR2: SGHVS and FNYEAQ. Trimming removed 5 bases at V and 5 bases at J, with 12 bases between. As DNA, the CDR3 is TGTGCCAGCAGCACCCCTCTGGCGGAGACCCAGTACTTC. This sequence encodes CASSTPLAETQYF.

The rearrangement joins TRBV6-2 or TRBV6-3 to TRBJ2-3; D uncertain. The CDR3 contains 13 residues. Germline V lookup: CDR1 MNHEY, CDR2 SVGEGT. The V end lost 4 bases, the J end lost 7 bases, and 12 bases lay between the germline ends. DNA for the CDR3: TGTGCCAGCAGTTCCGCCGCTACACATACGCAGTATTTT. Protein: CASSSAATHTQYF.

This chain connects TRBV10-3 to TRBJ1-5; D ambiguous. CDR1 is ENHRY and CDR2 is SYGVKD in the germline V gene. The V gene lost 0 bases and the J gene lost 4 bases, with 4 bases spanning the gap. The CDR3 totals 13 residues. CDR3 loop: CAISESRNQPQHF. In nucleotides, the CDR3 is TGTGCCATCAGTGAGTCGAGGAATCAGCCCCAGCATTTT.

This chain links TRBV7-3 with TRBJ2-7, with 10 positions matching TRBD1. V shed 5 bases, J shed 6 bases, and the junction held 7 bases outside the gene matches. In germline, CDR1 is SGHTA, CDR2 FQGTGA. The CDR3 extends over 14 amino acids. CDR3 residues: CASSPGQGWGEQYF. CDR3 DNA sequence: TGTGCCAGCAGCCCGGGACAGGGGTGGGGCGAGCAGTACTTC.

The V call is TRBV5-5, the J call TRBJ2-3; 15 nucleotides line up with TRBD2. The junction had 4 bases not matched to a gene; V was cut back by 3 bases and J by 5 bases. The CDR3 is made up of 16 amino acids. CDR1 is SGHKS, CDR2 YYEKEE, per germline (reference sequence). The CDR3 DNA is TGTGCCAGCAGCTCGGGACTAGCGGGGGGAAGAGATACGCAGTATTTT. Its translation is CASSSGLAGGRDTQYF.

This clonotype was seen more than once but under ten times. V gene TRBV2 combines with J gene TRBJ2-3, with TRBD2 identical over 11 bases. J was trimmed by 2 bases and V by 2 bases; bases with no gene match: 9. This CDR3 region has 18 residues. The V gene's germline CDR1 is SNHLY and CDR2 FYNNEI. This chain's CDR3 is CASSERGSSGGHTDTQYF. The CDR3 bases are TGTGCCAGCAGTGAAAGAGGGTCTAGCGGGGGGCACACAGATACGCAGTATTTT.

This clonotype has ten or more counts. The V gene is TRBV10-3, the J gene TRBJ1-2; TRBD1 agrees at 8 bases. Germline lookup yields CDR1 ENHRY and CDR2 SYGVKD. J was trimmed by 3 bases and V by 7 bases; bases with no gene match: 4. The CDR3 covers 13 residues. DNA for the CDR3: TGTGCCATCAATCAGGGGGCGGACTATGGCTACACCTTC. Its protein product is CAINQGADYGYTF.

The chain carries TRBV19 and TRBJ2-1, with D unclear. V lost 3 bases and J lost 3, with 9 bases in between. The CDR3 runs 14 residues. Germline V gene lookup returns CDR1 LNHDA and CDR2 SQIVND (reference sequence). The CDR3 here is CASSIGVLYNEQFF. The DNA for the CDR3 is TGTGCCAGTAGTATTGGAGTGCTCTACAATGAGCAGTTCTTC.

This clonotype turned up a few times. J is TRBJ2-1 and V is TRBV7-9; possibly TRBD2 for D (6 bases). V shed 1 base and J shed 5 bases, with 18 bases lying between them. Germline lookup yields CDR1 SEHNR and CDR2 FQNEAQ (reference sequence). The CDR3 sequence is 17 residues long. As DNA, the CDR3 is TGTGCCAGCAGCTTAGTCGGGACGCGCGGGGTCCACAATGAGCAGTTCTTC. It encodes CASSLVGTRGVHNEQFF.

The J gene is TRBJ1-2, the V gene TRBV5-1; D is unresolved. This CDR3 has 12 residues. Germline CDR1 and CDR2: SGHRS and YFSETQ. Trimming removed 4 bases at V and 7 bases at J, with 11 bases between. In DNA form, the CDR3 reads TGCGCCAGCAGCGCGGAGGGAGGTGGCTACACCTTC. Its translation is CASSAEGGGYTF. The full variable domain, rest sourced from reference TRBV5-1 and TRBJ1-2, is KAGVTQTPRYLIKTRGQQVTLSCSPISGHRSVSWYQQTPGQGLQFLFEYFSETQRNKGNFPGRFSGRQFSNSRSEMNVSTLELGDSALYLCASSAEGGGYTFGSGTRLTVV.

This clonotype has a handful of counts. The chain links TRBV7-2 to TRBJ1-5; D is uncertain. Germline assignment: CDR1 SGHTA and CDR2 FQGNSA. V was trimmed by 5 bases and J by 3 bases, leaving 14 bases between them. This CDR3 contains 15 residues. The CDR3 loop reads CASSGPGFINQPQHF. The CDR3 bases are TGTGCCAGCAGCGGTCCGGGTTTTATCAATCAGCCCCAGCATTTT.

In its sample, this clonotype was seen a few times. This sequence joins TRBV7-9 and TRBJ2-7; D is unclear. Germline CDR1 SEHNR, CDR2 FQNEAQ (reference sequence). V was shortened by 5 bases and J by 0 bases, with 17 bases between the two germline ends. This CDR3 has 16 amino acids. CDR3 loop: CASSPKARGRSYEQYV. CDR3 in DNA: TGTGCCAGCAGCCCTAAGGCTAGAGGCCGCTCCTACGAGCAGTACGTC.

The CDR3 DNA sequence: TGTGCCACCAGTGATACCCGGGTAAGCAATCAGCCCCAGCATTTT. Amino acids: CATSDTRVSNQPQHF. This rearrangement joins TRBV24-1 to TRBJ1-5, with D unresolved. The CDR3 runs 15 residues. V lost 3 bases, J lost 1 base, and 9 bases lay in between. CDR1 and CDR2 from the germline V gene are KGHDR and SFDVKD.

The chain is built from TRBV6-5 and TRBJ1-4; no clear D. The CDR3 runs 14 residues. The ends were cut back, 4 bases at V and 8 bases at J, with 14 bases in the middle. In germline, CDR1 is MNHEY, CDR2 SVGAGI. CDR3 sequence: CASSSRGVGEKLFF. CDR3 sequence (DNA): TGTGCCAGCAGTTCACGGGGTGTGGGAGAAAAACTGTTTTTT.

The chain recombines TRBV7-6 with TRBJ1-2, with no clear D. This CDR3 spans 13 amino acids. V gave up 5 bases and J gave up 7 bases, with 14 bases separating them. CDR1 SGHVS and CDR2 FNYEAQ come from the germline V gene. Here the CDR3 reads CASSRGSLGGYTF. The CDR3 DNA is TGTGCCAGCAGCCGCGGTTCTTTGGGTGGCTACACCTTC.

V and J are TRBV6-5 and TRBJ2-3, with 11 bases that match TRBD2. The CDR3 sequence is 15 residues long. Germline V gene lookup returns CDR1 MNHEY and CDR2 SVGAGI. The V segment lost 4 bases and the J segment 2 bases; nucleotides outside the gene matches: 2. The CDR3 DNA sequence: TGTGCCAGCAGTTCTAGCGGGGGGTACACAGATACGCAGTATTTT. Translated, it gives CASSSSGGYTDTQYF.

Regarding this clonotype: An end of the junction does not agree with germline; a read error may underlie this. This rearrangement joins TRBV4-1 to TRBJ2-5, with 10 bases identical to TRBD2. This CDR3 is 12 amino acids long. Germline CDR1 MGHRA, CDR2 YSYEKL. Here the CDR3 DNA reads TGCGCCAGCAGTCCGAGCGGGGGGGCCAGACACTTC. This translates into CASSPSGGARHF.

This clonotype was counted ten times or more. The V call is TRBV7-2, the J call TRBJ2-1, with D unclear. V shed 3 bases and J shed 0 bases, with 6 bases lying between them. The germline V gene encodes CDR1 SGHTA and CDR2 FQGNSA. The CDR3 is 14 amino acids. The DNA of the CDR3 is TGTGCCAGCAGCTTTATTTACTCCTACAATGAGCAGTTCTTC. This sequence encodes CASSFIYSYNEQFF.

In its sample, this clonotype was seen a few times. The genes are TRBV7-6 and TRBJ2-5; D uncertain. The CDR3 consists of 13 residues. Germline V CDR1 and CDR2: SGHVS, FNYEAQ. V dropped 3 bases and J dropped 5 bases, with 10 bases sitting between them. CDR3 residues: CASSFLADETQYF. Written as DNA, the CDR3 is TGTGCCAGCAGCTTTTTGGCGGATGAGACCCAGTACTTC.

The rearrangement uses TRBV4-3 and TRBJ2-7; no clear D gene. CDR1 and CDR2 (germline): LGHNA, YSLEER. This CDR3 has 13 residues. V lost 3 bases, J lost 1 base, and 7 bases lay in between. CDR3 amino acids: CASSHTISYEQYV. CDR3 nucleotide sequence: TGCGCCAGCAGCCACACTATTTCCTACGAGCAGTACGTC.

This clonotype occurred once. J is TRBJ2-2 and V is TRBV7-3, with D maybe TRBD2 (6 bases). CDR3 size: 17 residues. Looked up from germline, CDR1 is SGHTA and CDR2 is FQGTGA. The germline V and J ends were trimmed by 1 base and 6 bases, with 18 bases remaining between them. The CDR3 spells CASSLKEGMGNAGELFF. CDR3 nucleotides: TGTGCCAGCAGCTTAAAGGAGGGAATGGGAAACGCCGGGGAGCTGTTTTTT.

The sample holds a few counts of this clonotype. The chain employs TRBV5-1 and TRBJ2-5, with unresolved D. From germline, CDR1 is SGHRS and CDR2 YFSETQ. The CDR3 consists of 13 residues. V dropped 1 base and J dropped 0 bases, with 4 bases sitting between them. The CDR3 protein is CASSLSHQETQYF. The CDR3 nucleotides are TGCGCCAGCAGCTTGTCACACCAAGAGACCCAGTACTTC.

This clonotype was recorded many times. The V gene is TRBV6-4, the J gene TRBJ2-3; a weak D match, TRBD2 (6 bases). The V gene's germline CDR1 is MRHNA and CDR2 SNTAGT. Trimming removed 2 bases from V and 1 base from J, with 7 bases in between. The CDR3 is made up of 14 amino acids. The CDR3 is CASSDGEGTDTQYF. As DNA, the CDR3 is TGTGCCAGCAGTGACGGGGAGGGCACAGATACGCAGTATTTT.

This clonotype has more than one count but fewer than ten. The chain has TRBV12-3 or TRBV12-4 and TRBJ2-5, with D possibly matching TRBD2 (6 bases). The CDR3 covers 15 residues. With 6 bases removed from V and 4 bases from J, the gap between germline ends came to 18 bases. The CDR3 region is CASSPSLARGETQYF. The CDR3 coding sequence is TGTGCCAGCAGCCCCTCACTAGCTAGGGGAGAGACCCAGTACTTC.

This clonotype has at least ten counts. This chain links TRBV7-2 with TRBJ2-7; 10 bases map to TRBD2. Looked up from germline, CDR1 is SGHTA and CDR2 is FQGNSA. Trimming at V came to 3 bases and at J to 3 bases, leaving 2 bases not matched to a gene. The CDR3 has 14 residues. CDR3 residues: CASSFRTSGYEQYF. The CDR3, as DNA: TGTGCCAGCAGCTTTAGGACTAGCGGCTACGAGCAGTACTTC.

The chain links TRBV12-3 or TRBV12-4 to TRBJ1-4; 8 bases fit TRBD1. Unmatched junction bases numbered 10, after V lost 5 bases and J lost 8 bases. The CDR3 contains 15 residues. CDR3 sequence: CASSRDRLAREKLFF. CDR3 nucleotide sequence: TGTGCCAGCAGTCGGGACAGGCTGGCACGGGAAAAACTGTTTTTT.

This clonotype was found many times. The chain couples TRBV7-9 to TRBJ2-4; the match to TRBD1 covers 7 bases. The CDR3 consists of 16 residues. Per the germline V gene, CDR1 is SEHNR and CDR2 is FQNEAQ (reference sequence). The V gene end was trimmed by 5 bases and the J gene end by 2 bases; junction bases not matched to a gene: 9. This CDR3 is CASSGQQGTSKNIQYF. CDR3 DNA: TGTGCCAGCAGCGGACAACAGGGGACCTCCAAAAACATTCAGTACTTC.

This clonotype was observed a few times. The chain couples TRBV12-3 or TRBV12-4 to TRBJ2-3; 8 bases align to TRBD1. J was trimmed by 2 bases and V by 6 bases; bases with no gene match: 7. The length of the CDR3 is 15 residues. The DNA for the CDR3 is TGTGCCAGCAGGTCTTCGGACAGGGCCACAGATACGCAGTATTTT. Its protein is CASRSSDRATDTQYF.

To note about this clonotype: An end of the junction does not agree with germline; a read error may underlie this. V is TRBV7-2 and J is TRBJ1-1, with D maybe TRBD1 (5 bases). The CDR3 contains 14 residues. Germline V lookup: CDR1 SGHTA, CDR2 FQGNSA. CDR3 nucleotide sequence: TGTGCCAGCAGCCTGGGGGGTTCAGGCACTGAAGTTTTCTTT. Residues: CASSLGGSGTEVFF.

V gene TRBV30 combines with J gene TRBJ1-1; 8 bases map to TRBD1. V lost 5 bases and J lost 6; bases outside the gene matches: 5. Germline V gene lookup returns CDR1 GTSNPN and CDR2 SVGIG (reference sequence). The CDR3 has 12 residues. The DNA for the CDR3 is TGTGCCTGGGGACAGGGATCCGCTGAAGCTTTCTTT. Translation: CAWGQGSAEAFF.